The 24 T cell receptor beta chains below all came from one sample that was sequenced in a study of a mutant IDH1 vaccine in newly diagnosed glioma. Assay: immunoSEQ multiplex PCR; the TCRdb copy retains only in-frame clones and omits some. The data contain 110,000 or so clones, roughly nine tenths of them singletons. As to time point: week 11, during vaccination. The vaccine gave 300 ug of a 20-mer mutant IDH1 peptide subcutaneously per dose. Their antigens are not known. This specimen was PBMCs, taken from a glioma patient whose treatment included an IDH1 peptide vaccine. All receptors come from a woman between 50 and 59 years old with glioma.

This chain links TRBV5-4 with TRBJ1-2; perhaps TRBD1 as D (6 bases). The CDR3 has 16 amino acids. Trimming stripped 2 bases from V and 7 bases from J, with 21 bases between. Germline V gives CDR1 SGHNT, CDR2 YYREEE (reference sequence). CDR3 region: CASSFEGGGPWSGYTF. CDR3 in DNA: TGTGCCAGCAGCTTTGAAGGCGGGGGCCCGTGGAGTGGCTACACCTTC.

The rearrangement joins TRBV6-6 to TRBJ2-3; 7 bases are shared with TRBD2. This CDR3 comprises 16 residues. The germline CDR1 and CDR2 sequences are MNHNY and SVGAGI (reference sequence). V lost 0 bases to trimming and J lost 4 bases; unmatched junction nucleotides: 7. CDR3 loop: CASSYSWGGVSDTQYF. CDR3 coding DNA: TGTGCCAGCAGTTACTCATGGGGGGGTGTCTCAGATACGCAGTATTTT.

The chain uses TRBV28 and TRBJ1-5; D gene uncertain. Germline V lookup: CDR1 MDHEN, CDR2 SYDVKM. V gave up 8 bases and J gave up 4 bases, with 3 bases separating them. This CDR3 contains 10 residues. The DNA of the CDR3 is TGTGCCAGCGGGAATCAGCCCCAGCATTTT. It is translated as CASGNQPQHF.

V gene TRBV29-1 combines with J gene TRBJ1-1, with unresolved D. The CDR3 loop spans 12 amino acids. Germline lookup yields CDR1 SQVTM and CDR2 ANQGSEA. The V and J ends lost 1 base and 9 bases respectively, with 12 bases between them. The CDR3 coding sequence is TGCAGCGTTGAAGCGCGGGAAATGAAAGCTTTCTTT. Its translation: CSVEAREMKAFF. Supplemented by reference TRBV29-1 and TRBJ1-1, the full variable domain reads SAVISQKPSRDICQRGTSLTIQCQVDSQVTMMFWYRQQPGQSLTLIATANQGSEATYESGFVIDKFPISRPNLTFSTLTVSNMSPEDSSIYLCSVEAREMKAFFGQGTRLTVV.

The chain employs TRBV10-3 and TRBJ1-1, with D perhaps matching TRBD1 (5 bases). Germline CDR1 is ENHRY and CDR2 is SYGVKD. V was cut by 2 bases and J by 5 bases, with 15 bases left in between. There are 15 residues in the CDR3. The CDR3 loop reads CAISEKRGMGTEAFF. In DNA form, the CDR3 reads TGTGCCATCAGTGAGAAAAGGGGCATGGGGACTGAAGCTTTCTTT.

The gene calls are TRBV18 and TRBJ2-5; D possibly matches TRBD1 or TRBD2 (6 bases each). The DNA end favors TRBJ2-7, so the J call may be wrong. Looked up from germline, CDR1 is KGHSH and CDR2 is LQKENI. This CDR3 is built from 14 residues. CDR3 loop: CASSPEGEEDEQYF. CDR3 in DNA: TGTGCCAGCTCACCAGAGGGGGAGGAGGACGAGCAGTACTTC.

The V and J genes are TRBV28 and TRBJ1-5; D is unresolved. The germline CDR1 and CDR2 sequences are MDHEN and SYDVKM. The CDR3 covers 12 residues. The CDR3 coding sequence is TGTGCTAGCGCATGGGGCAATCAGCCCCAGCATTTT. Its translation is CASAWGNQPQHF.

The V gene is TRBV5-1, the J gene TRBJ2-7, with D perhaps TRBD2 (6 bases). Germline CDR1 is SGHRS and CDR2 is YFSETQ. With 0 bases removed from V and 2 bases from J, the gap between germline ends came to 12 bases. The CDR3 runs to 15 residues. CDR3 protein: CASSLGVAAAYEQYF. The CDR3 DNA sequence: TGCGCCAGCAGCTTGGGAGTAGCGGCCGCCTACGAGCAGTACTTC.

The chain recombines TRBV19 with TRBJ2-1; TRBD2 matches at 10 bases. The V gene's germline CDR1 is LNHDA and CDR2 SQIVND (reference sequence). CDR3 length: 15 residues. The V gene end was trimmed by 7 bases and the J gene end by 4 bases; junction bases not matched to a gene: 7. CDR3 coding DNA: TGTGCCAGTACTAATGGACTAGCGGTTTACAATGAGCAGTTCTTC. Protein product: CASTNGLAVYNEQFF.

In this sample, this clone turned up once. This chain links TRBV4-2 with TRBJ2-5; D not resolved. Germline V lookup: CDR1 LGHNA, CDR2 YNFKEQ. The CDR3 length is 14 residues. Trimming left V 0 bases short and J 2 bases short, with 7 bases between. The CDR3 spells CASSQDRQQETQYF. CDR3 sequence (DNA): TGTGCCAGCAGCCAAGATAGGCAGCAAGAGACCCAGTACTTC.

This chain joins TRBV27 and TRBJ2-2; 8 nucleotides line up with TRBD2. Germline-derived CDR1 and CDR2 are MNHEY and SMNVEV (reference sequence). The CDR3 covers 23 residues. The junction had 26 bases not matched to a gene; V was cut back by 2 bases and J by 3 bases. The CDR3 nucleotides are TGTGCCAGCAGTTTAACCCAACCCCCGGGACTATTCCCGGGAGGGCCCGACACCGGGGAGCTGTTTTTT. This translates into CASSLTQPPGLFPGGPDTGELFF.

This chain uses TRBV30 with TRBJ1-2; the D is unclear. Germline CDR1 GTSNPN, CDR2 SVGIG (reference sequence). Between the trimmed V and J ends, which lost 0 bases and 10 bases, there was a span of 9 bases. The CDR3 extends over 11 amino acids. Written as DNA, the CDR3 is TGTGCCTGGAGTGTACCCGGGGACTACACCTTC. This translates into CAWSVPGDYTF.

This chain uses TRBV7-7 with TRBJ2-1, with D maybe TRBD1 (7 bases). CDR1 is SSHAT, CDR2 FNYEAQ, per germline (reference sequence). CDR3 length: 15 amino acids. CDR3 DNA sequence: TGTGCTAGCTCGGAGGGGGCCAGCTCCTACAATGAGCAGTTCTTC. Its translation: CASSEGASSYNEQFF.

This clone was seen once. The chain uses TRBV11-2 and TRBJ1-1; possibly TRBD1 for D (5 bases). The germline gives CDR1 SGHAT, CDR2 FQNNGV. V was cut by 0 bases and J by 1 base, with 9 bases left in between. CDR3 length: 15 residues. CDR3 sequence (DNA): TGTGCCAGCAGCTTAGATAGCAGGGCGAACACTGAAGCTTTCTTT. Protein: CASSLDSRANTEAFF.

V gene TRBV7-5 combines with J gene TRBJ2-7; TRBD1 reflects the table's D call only, with no check against the DNA. TRBV7-5 is assigned pseudogene status. This CDR3 has 16 residues. CDR3 amino acids: CARSPRDRGGTYEQYF. The CDR3 bases are TGTGCCAGAAGCCCGAGGGACAGGGGGGGGACCTACGAGCAGTACTTC.

The chain is built from TRBV5-1 and TRBJ2-3; D not resolved. This CDR3 is built from 14 residues. Germline CDR1 SGHRS, CDR2 YFSETQ. Between the trimmed V and J ends, which lost 9 bases and 1 base, there was a span of 15 bases. DNA for the CDR3: TGCGCCACCCAGGTGATGGGTGGCACAGATACGCAGTATTTT. Protein sequence: CATQVMGGTDTQYF.

The rearrangement links TRBV28 to TRBJ2-1, with D possibly TRBD2 on 5 matching bases. Germline V gives CDR1 MDHEN, CDR2 SYDVKM. Trimming took 4 bases from V and 3 from J, leaving 19 bases between them. The length of the CDR3 is 17 residues. CDR3: CASSSRGEGALYNEQFF. The CDR3 nucleotides read TGTGCCAGCAGTTCTCGAGGAGAGGGAGCGCTCTACAATGAGCAGTTCTTC.

The chain carries TRBV9 and TRBJ2-5; D unclear. Germline V CDR1 and CDR2: SGDLS, YYNGEE. This CDR3 comprises 13 residues. V was shortened by 2 bases and J by 8 bases, with 13 bases between the two germline ends. In DNA, the CDR3 is TGTGCCAGCAGCGTCGATTCTCAGGCAACCCAGTACTTC. Protein: CASSVDSQATQYF.

The chain uses TRBV7-6 and TRBJ1-2; 11 bases are shared with TRBD1. This CDR3 is 18 amino acids long. Trimming cost V 0 bases and J 5 bases; bases outside gene matches: 11. Looked up from germline, CDR1 is SGHVS and CDR2 is FNYEAQ. CDR3 sequence: CASSLAPNQGQGAYGYTF. The CDR3 DNA is TGTGCCAGCAGCTTAGCCCCGAACCAAGGACAGGGGGCATATGGCTACACCTTC.

This clone came up once. The rearrangement links TRBV14 to TRBJ2-3; 8 nucleotides line up with TRBD2. Germline CDR1 SGHDN, CDR2 FVKESK. This CDR3 region has 15 residues. V gave up 0 bases and J gave up 5 bases; unmatched junction bases: 4. Here the CDR3 reads CASSQDWAGGDTQYF. The CDR3 DNA sequence: TGTGCCAGCAGCCAAGATTGGGCGGGAGGAGATACGCAGTATTTT.

The chain recombines TRBV29-1 with TRBJ2-1; D is possibly TRBD1 or TRBD2 (5 bases each). Trimming left V 8 bases short and J 2 bases short, with 10 bases between. CDR3 length: 12 residues. The germline CDR1 and CDR2 sequences are SQVTM and ANQGSEA. CDR3 nucleotides: TGCAGCTTAGGGACCCCCTACAATGAGCAGTTCTTC. Translation: CSLGTPYNEQFF.

The V and J genes are TRBV18 and TRBJ1-5, with 9 nucleotides matching TRBD1. The CDR3 has 14 residues. The germline V gene has CDR1 KGHSH and CDR2 LQKENI. Trimming at V came to 3 bases and at J to 5 bases, leaving 2 bases not matched to a gene. The DNA for the CDR3 is TGTGCCAGCTCACCGGACAGGGGAGATCAGCCCCAGCATTTT. Its protein is CASSPDRGDQPQHF.

The chain carries TRBV6-4 and TRBJ2-1; D gene uncertain. This CDR3 region has 15 residues. Trimming took 2 bases from V and 1 from J, leaving 9 bases between them. From germline, CDR1 is MRHNA and CDR2 SNTAGT. The CDR3 region has the DNA TGTGCCAGCAGTGACGGTACTTTTTCCTACAATGAGCAGTTCTTC. The encoded protein is CASSDGTFSYNEQFF.

The chain combines TRBV2 with TRBJ2-1; D not resolved. V lost 5 bases, J lost 9 bases, and 8 bases lay in between. The CDR3 loop spans 11 amino acids. Germline CDR1 is SNHLY and CDR2 is FYNNEI. CDR3 residues: CASSLEIEQFF. The CDR3 region has the DNA TGTGCCAGCAGTCTCGAGATTGAGCAGTTCTTC.